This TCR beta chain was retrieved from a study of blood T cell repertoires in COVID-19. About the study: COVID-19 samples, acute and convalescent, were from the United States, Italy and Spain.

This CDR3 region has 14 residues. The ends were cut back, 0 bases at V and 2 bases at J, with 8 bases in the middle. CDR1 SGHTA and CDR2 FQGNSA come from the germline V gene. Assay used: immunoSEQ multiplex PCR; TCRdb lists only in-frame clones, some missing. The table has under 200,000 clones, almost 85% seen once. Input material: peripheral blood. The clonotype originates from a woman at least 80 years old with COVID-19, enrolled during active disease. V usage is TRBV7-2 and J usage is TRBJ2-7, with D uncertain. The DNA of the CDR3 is TGTGCCAGCAGCTTAGCGTCCGGAGCCTACGAGCAGTACTTC. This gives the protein CASSLASGAYEQYF.